A single sample gave rise to the 18 T cell receptor beta chains below, sequenced in a study of blood T cell repertoires in COVID-19. Some clones are missing from TCRdb's copy, which holds only in-frame ones; the method was immunoSEQ multiplex PCR. The table shows fewer than 250,000 clones, with around 84% occurring only once. The sequencing sample was made of peripheral blood. These receptors were collected from a man in his 60s with acute or convalescent COVID-19.

The chain combines TRBV5-5 with TRBJ2-3, with a weak D call TRBD2 (6 bases). V was clipped by 3 bases and J by 3 bases, with 20 bases between them. Germline V lookup: CDR1 SGHKS, CDR2 YYEKEE (reference sequence). This CDR3 region has 17 residues. CDR3 DNA: TGTGCCAGCAGCTCGGGTGGGGCGGGGCGAGATACAGATACGCAGTATTTT. Its protein is CASSSGGAGRDTDTQYF. The full variable domain, rest sourced from reference TRBV5-5 and TRBJ2-3, is DAGVTQSPTHLIKTRGQQVTLRCSPISGHKSVSWYQQVLGQGPQFIFQYYEKEERGRGNFPDRFSARQFPNYSSELNVNALLLGDSALYLCASSSGGAGRDTDTQYFGPGTRLTVL.

This clone was seen a single time. The chain couples TRBV6-5 to TRBJ1-3; the D is unclear. Trimming took off 6 bases at V and 5 bases at J, with 8 bases between the two ends. From germline, CDR1 is MNHEY and CDR2 SVGAGI. This CDR3 region has 12 residues. CDR3 DNA sequence: TGTGCCAGCAGCCCAACACGAAACACCATATATTTT. The encoded protein is CASSPTRNTIYF.

This clone appeared once. The chain uses TRBV7-2 and TRBJ2-3; the match to TRBD2 covers 11 bases. This CDR3 is built from 18 residues. J lost 2 bases, V lost 1 base, and 8 bases had no gene match. The germline V gene has CDR1 SGHTA and CDR2 FQGNSA. The CDR3, as DNA: TGTGCCAGCAGCTTAGTAGAGGCTAGCGGGGGGTACACAGATACGCAGTATTTT. Its protein is CASSLVEASGGYTDTQYF.

This clone was counted a few times. The chain links TRBV9 to TRBJ2-1, with D possibly matching TRBD2 (6 bases). Germline V lookup: CDR1 SGDLS, CDR2 YYNGEE. CDR3 length: 13 residues. Trimming stripped 0 bases from V and 7 bases from J, with 8 bases between. The CDR3 spells CASSVGRGNEQFF. The CDR3 DNA follows: TGTGCCAGCAGCGTAGGGCGGGGTAATGAGCAGTTCTTC. Based on the CDR3 plus reference TRBV9 and TRBJ2-1, the full variable domain is DSGVTQTPKHLITATGQRVTLRCSPRSGDLSVYWYQQSLDQGLQFLIQYYNGEERAKGNILERFSAQQFPDLHSELNLSSLELGDSALYFCASSVGRGNEQFFGPGTRLTVL.

The chain employs TRBV6-5 and TRBJ1-5; TRBD1 agrees at 8 bases. The J segment lost 4 bases and the V segment lost 4 bases, leaving 6 bases of the junction unmatched. The germline CDR1 and CDR2 sequences are MNHEY and SVGAGI. This CDR3 has 15 residues. The CDR3 is CASSSPGQGNQPQHF. CDR3 bases: TGTGCCAGCAGTTCCCCCGGACAGGGAAATCAGCCCCAGCATTTT.

Concerning this clone itself: At one end the junction does not follow the germline gene, possibly because of a read error. The chain recombines TRBV5-1 with TRBJ1-3; unclear D gene. In germline, CDR1 is SGHRS, CDR2 YFSETQ. The CDR3 consists of 20 residues. In nucleotides, the CDR3 is TGCGCCAGCAGCTTGGGTTCGAATAATGTGCCGCGGGGTTATGGAACCACCATATATTTT. Translating gives CASSLGSNNVPRGYGTTIYF.

The gene calls are TRBV5-6 and TRBJ2-2, with TRBD1 matching over 9 bases. V trimming: 3 bases; J trimming: 0 bases; junction bases outside the gene matches: 3. The CDR3 spans 16 residues. Germline values: CDR1 SGHDT, CDR2 YYEEEE. The CDR3 nucleotides are TGTGCCAGCAGCTCAGGACAGGGGACGAACACCGGGGAGCTGTTTTTT. This codes for CASSSGQGTNTGELFF.

In this sample, this clone turned up a few times. The rearrangement joins TRBV9 to TRBJ2-1, with a tentative D call TRBD2 (5 bases). Germline CDR1 SGDLS, CDR2 YYNGEE. The V end was cut by 0 bases, the J end by 7 bases, with 14 bases between. This CDR3 has 15 amino acids. CDR3 sequence reads: CASSVDGLRVNEQFF. For the CDR3, the DNA is TGTGCCAGCAGCGTAGACGGACTGCGGGTAAATGAGCAGTTCTTC.

The gene calls are TRBV7-9 and TRBJ2-5, with 7 bases aligning to TRBD1. CDR1 SEHNR and CDR2 FQNEAQ come from the germline V gene (reference sequence). The ends lost 4 bases at V and 1 base at J; junction bases unmatched: 6. The CDR3 length is 15 residues. The CDR3 nucleotides are TGTGCCAGCAGCTCCCTGGGACAGATCCAAGAGACCCAGTACTTC. This sequence encodes CASSSLGQIQETQYF.

The rearrangement links TRBV7-6 to TRBJ2-5; D is possibly TRBD1 (5 bases). Trimming took off 3 bases at V and 4 bases at J, with 9 bases between the two ends. The CDR3 totals 13 residues. CDR1 SGHVS and CDR2 FNYEAQ come from the germline V gene. DNA for the CDR3: TGTGCCAGCAGCTTTAGGGGTCGAGAGACCCAGTACTTC. Translating gives CASSFRGRETQYF.

The gene calls are TRBV7-5 and TRBJ1-2; whether TRBD1, the table's D call, matches the DNA was not checked. TRBV7-5 is a pseudogene locus. This CDR3 contains 16 residues. The CDR3 is CARIISPGGGNYGYTF. CDR3 DNA sequence: TGTGCCAGAATCATCTCTCCAGGGGGAGGTAACTATGGCTACACCTTC.

As DNA, the CDR3 is TGCGCCAGCAGCTTGGGGGGCAGGGGTTTTTCACAAGAGACCCAGTACTTC. It yields the protein CASSLGGRGFSQETQYF. This chain joins TRBV5-1 and TRBJ2-5; the D gene is possibly TRBD1 (6 bases). Germline V gene sequence: CDR1 SGHRS, CDR2 YFSETQ. The CDR3 contains 17 residues. The germline V and J ends were trimmed by 0 bases and 2 bases, with 17 bases remaining between them.

The J gene is TRBJ1-6, the V gene TRBV9, with TRBD1 matching over 8 bases. With 0 bases clipped from V and 9 bases from J, the junction kept 8 bases outside the gene matches. The CDR3 sequence is 16 residues long. CDR1 and CDR2 (germline): SGDLS, YYNGEE. The CDR3: CASSVAGKQGGSPLHF. The CDR3 nucleotides read TGTGCCAGCAGCGTAGCGGGGAAACAGGGGGGTTCACCCCTCCACTTT.

The chain links TRBV10-2 to TRBJ1-5; 9 nucleotides line up with TRBD1. The CDR3 is made up of 16 amino acids. V was clipped by 0 bases and J by 5 bases; unmatched bases: 5. Germline V gene sequence: CDR1 WSHSY, CDR2 SAAADI. The CDR3 loop is CASSESERTGDQPQHF. The CDR3 DNA follows: TGCGCCAGCAGTGAGTCGGAGAGGACAGGGGATCAGCCCCAGCATTTT.

The rearrangement joins TRBV18 to TRBJ1-1; 7 positions match TRBD1. Looked up from germline, CDR1 is KGHSH and CDR2 is LQKENI. J was trimmed by 1 base and V by 6 bases; bases with no gene match: 11. The CDR3 contains 16 residues. DNA for the CDR3: TGTGCCAGCTCCCAACAGAGGACAGGAGAGAACACTGAAGCTTTCTTT. It specifies CASSQQRTGENTEAFF. Complete variable domain (other parts from reference TRBV18 and TRBJ1-1): NAGVMQNPRHLVRRRGQEARLRCSPMKGHSHVYWYRQLPEEGLKFMVYLQKENIIDESGMPKERFSAEFPKEGPSILRIQQVVRGDSAAYFCASSQQRTGENTEAFFGQGTRLTVV.

J is TRBJ2-1 and V is TRBV24-1, with D possibly TRBD2 on 6 matching bases. The germline V and J ends were trimmed by 5 bases and 8 bases, with 18 bases remaining between them. CDR3 length: 15 amino acids. Per germline, CDR1 KGHDR and CDR2 SFDVKD. The chain's CDR3 is CATSALGQGGDEQFF. The CDR3 coding sequence is TGTGCCACCAGTGCTCTGGGGCAGGGCGGGGATGAGCAGTTCTTC.

This chain joins TRBV5-1 and TRBJ2-1, with 11 bases fitting TRBD2. Germline V gene lookup returns CDR1 SGHRS and CDR2 YFSETQ. After removal of 4 bases from V and 3 bases from J, the junction contained 3 bases not matched to a gene. The CDR3 spans 15 residues. The DNA for the CDR3 is TGCGCCAGCAGCGACACTAGCGGGGGCTACAATGAGCAGTTCTTC. Protein: CASSDTSGGYNEQFF. Variable domain in full (rest from reference TRBV5-1 and TRBJ2-1): KAGVTQTPRYLIKTRGQQVTLSCSPISGHRSVSWYQQTPGQGLQFLFEYFSETQRNKGNFPGRFSGRQFSNSRSEMNVSTLELGDSALYLCASSDTSGGYNEQFFGPGTRLTVL.

The rearrangement links TRBV18 to TRBJ1-1; TRBD1 matches 7 bases. Germline loops: CDR1 KGHSH, CDR2 LQKENI. The CDR3 has 17 residues. V gave up 4 bases and J gave up 0 bases; unmatched junction bases: 11. The CDR3 sequence is CASSHRDSREMNTEAFF. The DNA for the CDR3 is TGTGCCAGCTCACACCGGGACAGCCGGGAAATGAACACTGAAGCTTTCTTT.